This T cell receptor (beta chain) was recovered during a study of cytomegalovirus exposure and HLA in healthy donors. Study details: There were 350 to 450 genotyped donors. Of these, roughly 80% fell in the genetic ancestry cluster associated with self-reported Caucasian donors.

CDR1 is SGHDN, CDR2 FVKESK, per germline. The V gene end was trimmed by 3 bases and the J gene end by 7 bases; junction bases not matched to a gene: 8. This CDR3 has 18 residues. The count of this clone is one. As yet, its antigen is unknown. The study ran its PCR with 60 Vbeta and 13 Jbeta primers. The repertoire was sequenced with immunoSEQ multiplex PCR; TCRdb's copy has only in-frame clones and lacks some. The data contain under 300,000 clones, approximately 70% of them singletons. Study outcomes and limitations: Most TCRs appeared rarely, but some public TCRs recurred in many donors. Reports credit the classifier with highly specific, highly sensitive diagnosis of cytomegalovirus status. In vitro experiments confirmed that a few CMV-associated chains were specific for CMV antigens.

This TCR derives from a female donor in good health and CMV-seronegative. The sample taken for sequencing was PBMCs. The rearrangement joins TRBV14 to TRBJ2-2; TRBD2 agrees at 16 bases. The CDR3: CASSHPGLAGGPGGELFF. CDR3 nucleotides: TGTGCCAGCAGCCATCCGGGACTAGCGGGAGGGCCTGGCGGGGAGCTGTTTTTT.